This T cell receptor (beta chain) was captured in a study of T cell responses to AZD1222 COVID-19 vaccine. Trimming removed 5 bases from V and 1 base from J, with 8 bases in between. The CDR3 spans 14 residues. The V gene's germline CDR1 is SGHTA and CDR2 FQGTGA. Worth noting for this clone: Its antigen is currently unknown.

Notes on the study in general: None of the repertoires were sampled until the peak T cell response had passed.

The table came from immunoSEQ multiplex PCR; TCRdb's copy has only in-frame clones and leaves some out. The data show around 140,000 clones, 92% seen once. The gene calls are TRBV7-3 and TRBJ2-2, with D perhaps assigned TRBD1 or TRBD2 (5 bases each). This sample comprised peripheral blood, obtained on day 0 of AZD1222 vaccination. The source is an adult in good health. The CDR3 protein is CASSLGRNTGELFF. CDR3 bases: TGTGCCAGCAGCCTGGGACGGAACACCGGGGAGCTGTTTTTT. The full variable domain, its missing parts supplied by reference TRBV7-3 and TRBJ2-2, is GAGVSQTPSNKVTEKGKYVELRCDPISGHTALYWYRQSLGQGPEFLIYFQGTGAADDSGLPNDRFFAVRPEGSVSTLKIQRTERGDSAVYLCASSLGRNTGELFFGEGSRLTVL.